The entry below gives a single T cell receptor (beta chain) sequence along with its context. The sample belongs to a study of blood T cells in healthy people across ages. Next came a second PCR, run for about 6 to 12 cycles, which used a sample-barcoded 5' primer along with a J-beta primer mix. MiXCR, applied by TCRdb to the 5' RACE reads, yields one record per CDR3 protein. The table shows around 1,500,000 distinct CDR3 sequences, with 42% occurring only once. The authors drew 7.5 to 10 milliliters of peripheral blood from each donor. Total RNA extracted from each sample amounted to at least 6 micrograms. The CDR3 is made up of 18 amino acids. Trimming at V came to 6 bases and at J to 7 bases, leaving 15 bases not matched to a gene. Germline V gives CDR1 DFQATT, CDR2 SNEGSKA (reference sequence).

Sequencing input: blood. This sequence originates from a young woman in good health. The V call is TRBV20-1, the J call TRBJ2-1, with 16 bases lining up with TRBD2. DNA of the CDR3: TGCAGTGCCCCGACCCCGGGACTAGCGGGGGGGCTTGGAAATGAGCAGTTCTTC. This gives the protein CSAPTPGLAGGLGNEQFF.